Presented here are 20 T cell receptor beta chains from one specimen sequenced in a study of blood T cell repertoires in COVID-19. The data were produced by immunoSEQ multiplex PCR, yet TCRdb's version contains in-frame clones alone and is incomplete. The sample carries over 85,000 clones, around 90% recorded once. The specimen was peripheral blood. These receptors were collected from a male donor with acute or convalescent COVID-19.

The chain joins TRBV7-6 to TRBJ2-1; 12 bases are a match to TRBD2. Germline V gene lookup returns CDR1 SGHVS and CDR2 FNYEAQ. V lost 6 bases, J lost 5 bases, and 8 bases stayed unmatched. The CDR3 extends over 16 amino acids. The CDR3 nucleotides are TGTGCCAGCAGTCAGCTAGCGGGGGGGCTTAACAATGAGCAGTTCTTC. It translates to CASSQLAGGLNNEQFF.

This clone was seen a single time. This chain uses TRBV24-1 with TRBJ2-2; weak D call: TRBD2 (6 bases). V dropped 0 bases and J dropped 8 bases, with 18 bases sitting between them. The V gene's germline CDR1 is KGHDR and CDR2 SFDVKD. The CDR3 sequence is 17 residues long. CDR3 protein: CATSDLRLAGTNGELFF. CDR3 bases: TGTGCCACCAGTGATTTGCGGCTGGCGGGGACCAATGGGGAGCTGTTTTTT.

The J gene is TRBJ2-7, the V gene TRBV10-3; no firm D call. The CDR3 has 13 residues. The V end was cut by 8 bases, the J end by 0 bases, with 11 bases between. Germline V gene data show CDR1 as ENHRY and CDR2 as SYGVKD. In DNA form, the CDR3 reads TGTGCCATCGGTACGCTCAGCTCCTACGAGCAGTACTTC. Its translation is CAIGTLSSYEQYF.

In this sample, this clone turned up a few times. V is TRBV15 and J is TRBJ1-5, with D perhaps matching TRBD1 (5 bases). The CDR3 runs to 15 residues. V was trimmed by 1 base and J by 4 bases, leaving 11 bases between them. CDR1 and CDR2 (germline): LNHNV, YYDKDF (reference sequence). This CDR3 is CATSRVRAGNQPQHF. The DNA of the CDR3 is TGTGCCACCAGCAGAGTCAGGGCTGGGAATCAGCCCCAGCATTTT.

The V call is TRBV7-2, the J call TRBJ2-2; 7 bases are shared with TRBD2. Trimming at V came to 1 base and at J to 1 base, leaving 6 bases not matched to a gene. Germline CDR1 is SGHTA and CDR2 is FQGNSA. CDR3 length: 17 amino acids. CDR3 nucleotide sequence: TGTGCCAGCAGCTTAGTGCGAGTAGCGGGGAACACCGGGGAGCTGTTTTTT. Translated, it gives CASSLVRVAGNTGELFF.

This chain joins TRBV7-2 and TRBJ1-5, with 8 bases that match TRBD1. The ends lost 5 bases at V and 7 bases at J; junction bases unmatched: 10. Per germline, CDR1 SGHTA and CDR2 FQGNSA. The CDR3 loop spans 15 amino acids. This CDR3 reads CASSQGALWIQPQHF. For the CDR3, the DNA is TGTGCCAGCAGCCAGGGGGCACTGTGGATACAGCCCCAGCATTTT.

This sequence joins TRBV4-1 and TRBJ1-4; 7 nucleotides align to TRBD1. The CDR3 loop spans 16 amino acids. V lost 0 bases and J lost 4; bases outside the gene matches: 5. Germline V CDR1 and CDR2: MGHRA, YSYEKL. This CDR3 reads CASSQEGGTVNEKLFF. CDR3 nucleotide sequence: TGCGCCAGCAGCCAAGAAGGGGGGACAGTTAATGAAAAACTGTTTTTT.

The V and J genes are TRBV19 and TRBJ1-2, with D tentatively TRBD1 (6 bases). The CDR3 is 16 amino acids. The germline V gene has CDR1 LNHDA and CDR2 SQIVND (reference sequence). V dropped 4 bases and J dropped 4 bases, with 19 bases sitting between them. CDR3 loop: CASSTGQPGVGYGYTF. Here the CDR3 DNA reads TGTGCCAGTAGTACCGGACAGCCCGGGGTCGGCTATGGCTACACCTTC.

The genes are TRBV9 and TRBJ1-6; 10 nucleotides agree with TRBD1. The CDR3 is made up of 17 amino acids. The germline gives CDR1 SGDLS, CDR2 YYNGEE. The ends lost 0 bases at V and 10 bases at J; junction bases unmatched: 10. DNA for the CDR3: TGTGCCAGCAGCGTAGCTGACAGGGGGCACAGTCGGTCACCCCTCCACTTT. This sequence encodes CASSVADRGHSRSPLHF.

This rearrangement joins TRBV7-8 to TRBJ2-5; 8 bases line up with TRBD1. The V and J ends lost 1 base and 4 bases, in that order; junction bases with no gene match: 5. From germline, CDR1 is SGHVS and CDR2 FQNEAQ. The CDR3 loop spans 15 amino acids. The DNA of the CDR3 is TGTGCCAGCAGCTTAGAGGGACAGGTGGGAGAGACCCAGTACTTC. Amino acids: CASSLEGQVGETQYF.

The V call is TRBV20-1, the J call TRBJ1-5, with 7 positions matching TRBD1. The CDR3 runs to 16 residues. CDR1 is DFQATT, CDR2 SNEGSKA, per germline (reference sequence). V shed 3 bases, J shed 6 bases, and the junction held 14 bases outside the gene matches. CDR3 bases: TGCAGTGCTAGTCCCCTGACAGGGTTGAGCGGTCAGCCCCAGCATTTT. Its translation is CSASPLTGLSGQPQHF.

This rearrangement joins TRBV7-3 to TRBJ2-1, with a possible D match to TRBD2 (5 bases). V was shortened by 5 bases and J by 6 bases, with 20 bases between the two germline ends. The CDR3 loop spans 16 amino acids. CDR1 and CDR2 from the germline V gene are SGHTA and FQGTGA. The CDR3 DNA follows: TGTGCCAGCAGCCCCAAGGGCGCGCCCCGGGGCAATGAGCAGTTCTTC. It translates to CASSPKGAPRGNEQFF.

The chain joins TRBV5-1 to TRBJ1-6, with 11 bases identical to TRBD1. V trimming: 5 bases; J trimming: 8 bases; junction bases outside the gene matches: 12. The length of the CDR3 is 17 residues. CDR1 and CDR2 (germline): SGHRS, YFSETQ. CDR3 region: CASRRLTMGQGDSPLHF. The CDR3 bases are TGCGCCAGCAGGAGATTGACAATGGGACAGGGGGATTCACCCCTCCACTTT. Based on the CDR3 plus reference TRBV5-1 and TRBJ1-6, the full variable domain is KAGVTQTPRYLIKTRGQQVTLSCSPISGHRSVSWYQQTPGQGLQFLFEYFSETQRNKGNFPGRFSGRQFSNSRSEMNVSTLELGDSALYLCASRRLTMGQGDSPLHFGNGTRLTVT.

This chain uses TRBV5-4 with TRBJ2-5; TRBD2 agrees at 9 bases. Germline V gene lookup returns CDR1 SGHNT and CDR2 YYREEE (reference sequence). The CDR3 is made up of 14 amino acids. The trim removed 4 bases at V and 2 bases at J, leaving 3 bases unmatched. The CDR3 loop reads CASSPGLAQETQYF. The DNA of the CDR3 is TGTGCCAGCAGCCCGGGACTAGCTCAAGAGACCCAGTACTTC.

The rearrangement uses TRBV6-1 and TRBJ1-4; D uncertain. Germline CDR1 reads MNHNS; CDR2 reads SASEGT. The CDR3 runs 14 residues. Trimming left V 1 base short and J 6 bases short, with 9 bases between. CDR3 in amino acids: CASSEGPGYEKLFF. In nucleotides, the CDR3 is TGTGCCAGCAGTGAAGGGCCGGGATATGAAAAACTGTTTTTT.

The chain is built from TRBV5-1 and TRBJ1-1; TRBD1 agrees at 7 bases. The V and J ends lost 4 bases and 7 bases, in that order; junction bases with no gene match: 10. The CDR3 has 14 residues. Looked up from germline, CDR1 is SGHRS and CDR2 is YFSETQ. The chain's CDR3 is CASSLGGGGVEAFF. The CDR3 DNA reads TGCGCCAGCAGCCTAGGAGGGGGCGGGGTTGAAGCTTTCTTT.

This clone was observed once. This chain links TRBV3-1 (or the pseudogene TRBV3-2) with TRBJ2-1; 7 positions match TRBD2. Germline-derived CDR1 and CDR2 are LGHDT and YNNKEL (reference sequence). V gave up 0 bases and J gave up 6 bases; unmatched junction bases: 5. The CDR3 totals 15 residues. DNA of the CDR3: TGTGCCAGCAGCCAAGATGGCGGGGGAAGCAATGAGCAGTTCTTC. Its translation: CASSQDGGGSNEQFF.

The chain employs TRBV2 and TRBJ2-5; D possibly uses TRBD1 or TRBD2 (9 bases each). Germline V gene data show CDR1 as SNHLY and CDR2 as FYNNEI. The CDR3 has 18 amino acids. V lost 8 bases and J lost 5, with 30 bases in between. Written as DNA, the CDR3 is TGTGCCAGCGAGGGACAGGGATCTTGGCGGGGGGGCGACGAGACCCAGTACTTC. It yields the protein CASEGQGSWRGGDETQYF.

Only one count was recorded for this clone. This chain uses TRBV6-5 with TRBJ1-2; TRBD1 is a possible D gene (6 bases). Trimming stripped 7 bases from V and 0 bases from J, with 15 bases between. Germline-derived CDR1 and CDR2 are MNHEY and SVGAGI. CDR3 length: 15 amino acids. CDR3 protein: CASMGGQVPNYGYTF. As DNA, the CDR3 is TGTGCCAGCATGGGGGGGCAGGTGCCTAACTATGGCTACACCTTC.

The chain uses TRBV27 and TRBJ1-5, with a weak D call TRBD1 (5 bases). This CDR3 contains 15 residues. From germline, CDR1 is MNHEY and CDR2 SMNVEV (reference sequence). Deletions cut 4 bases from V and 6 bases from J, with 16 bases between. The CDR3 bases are TGTGCCAGCAGTTCCGGTGGGGGGGACTCTCAGCCCCAGCATTTT. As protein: CASSSGGGDSQPQHF.